This T cell receptor beta chain was observed in a study of graft-versus-host responses after intestinal transplantation. Regarding the study as a whole: Recipient marrow harbored GvH clones, some of which surfaced first in ileum or blood.

The germline V gene encodes CDR1 LNHDA and CDR2 SQIVND (reference sequence). This CDR3 region has 14 residues. Trimming pared 5 bases from V and 1 base from J, leaving 12 bases between. Remarks on this clone: Its antigen is still unknown.

Sequencing used immunoSEQ multiplex PCR; TCRdb keeps in-frame clones, though not all of them. Among some 45,000 clones listed, roughly 90% were seen once. The chain links TRBV19 to TRBJ2-7, with D uncertain. Here the sequenced sample was PBMCs, taken 524 days after transplant. This clonotype was obtained from a human patient who received an intestinal transplant, so some T cells may come from the graft donor. The CDR3 reads CASSPIFRSYEQYF. CDR3 nucleotides: TGTGCCAGTAGTCCCATCTTCCGATCCTACGAGCAGTACTTC.